These 22 T cell receptor beta chains came from one sample sequenced in a study of blood T cell repertoires in COVID-19. TCRdb's copy holds only in-frame clones and misses some; the assay was immunoSEQ multiplex PCR. The data hold about 250,000 clones, with roughly 88% observed a single time. Sequencing was performed on peripheral blood. The origin of the receptors is a woman aged 40 to 55 who had recovered from COVID-19.

This rearrangement joins TRBV27 to TRBJ2-1; 7 nucleotides align to TRBD1. CDR3 length equals 16 residues. V trimming: 6 bases; J trimming: 4 bases; junction bases outside the gene matches: 12. Germline lookup yields CDR1 MNHEY and CDR2 SMNVEV (reference sequence). In DNA, the CDR3 is TGTGCCAGCAGGGTGGACAGGCTCCGAACTTACAATGAGCAGTTCTTC. This sequence encodes CASRVDRLRTYNEQFF.

The chain joins TRBV4-3 to TRBJ1-2; D is unresolved. CDR1 and CDR2 from the germline V gene are LGHNA and YSLEER. The CDR3 loop spans 15 amino acids. Trimming took off 0 bases at V and 4 bases at J, with 12 bases between the two ends. As DNA, the CDR3 is TGCGCCAGCAGCCAAGATTACGGGGAGGGCTATGGCTACACCTTC. It specifies CASSQDYGEGYGYTF.

This clone was seen a single time. This rearrangement joins TRBV7-3 to TRBJ2-1; TRBD2 matches at 9 bases. This CDR3 comprises 16 residues. Germline loops: CDR1 SGHTA, CDR2 FQGTGA. The J segment lost 4 bases and the V segment lost 4 bases, leaving 8 bases of the junction unmatched. Here the CDR3 reads CASSSRLADAYNEQFF. Here the CDR3 DNA reads TGTGCCAGCAGCTCGAGACTAGCGGACGCTTACAATGAGCAGTTCTTC. The entire variable domain, with the rest obtained from reference TRBV7-3 and TRBJ2-1, is as follows: GAGVSQTPSNKVTEKGKYVELRCDPISGHTALYWYRQSLGQGPEFLIYFQGTGAADDSGLPNDRFFAVRPEGSVSTLKIQRTERGDSAVYLCASSSRLADAYNEQFFGPGTRLTVL.

The chain couples TRBV11-2 to TRBJ2-7, with D possibly TRBD1 on 6 matching bases. Germline V gene lookup returns CDR1 SGHAT and CDR2 FQNNGV. Trimming took 5 bases from V and 3 from J, leaving 11 bases between them. The CDR3 spans 13 residues. CDR3 region: CASSPGQNYEQYF. CDR3 coding DNA: TGTGCCAGCAGCCCCGGACAGAACTACGAGCAGTACTTC.

The chain joins TRBV7-9 to TRBJ1-5; D unresolved. Between the trimmed V and J ends, which lost 5 bases and 11 bases, there was a span of 16 bases. Germline V gives CDR1 SEHNR, CDR2 FQNEAQ (reference sequence). The CDR3 has 13 residues. The CDR3, as DNA: TGTGCCAGCAGCCTGCGTCCTGAAGGAGCCCAGCATTTT. This encodes CASSLRPEGAQHF.

The V gene is TRBV18, the J gene TRBJ1-5; D call uncertain. Germline V gives CDR1 KGHSH, CDR2 LQKENI. This CDR3 is built from 13 residues. The V end was cut by 2 bases, the J end by 6 bases, with 8 bases between. As DNA, the CDR3 is TGTGCCAGCTCACCAACGACGGGTCAGCCCCAGCATTTT. Protein product: CASSPTTGQPQHF.

Turning to this clone: The germline gene is not matched at one end of the junction; a read error may be the cause. The V and J genes are TRBV24-1 and TRBJ2-2; 8 nucleotides align to TRBD1. CDR3 length: 15 residues. In germline, CDR1 is KGHDR, CDR2 SFDVKD. Here the CDR3 reads CAASEDRANTGELFF. CDR3 DNA: TGTGCCGCCAGTGAGGACAGGGCCAACACCGGGGAGCTGTTTTTT.

V and J are TRBV27 and TRBJ1-4; 8 bases map to TRBD1. The V and J ends lost 6 bases and 7 bases, in that order; junction bases with no gene match: 7. CDR1 is MNHEY and CDR2 is SMNVEV in the germline V gene (reference sequence). This CDR3 contains 14 residues. Here the CDR3 DNA reads TGTGCCAGCAGGGAGACAGGGGCCCGTGAAAAACTGTTTTTT. Its translation: CASRETGAREKLFF.

This rearrangement joins TRBV6-2 or TRBV6-3 to TRBJ1-2; tentative D call: TRBD1 (5 bases). This CDR3 has 16 amino acids. The germline gives CDR1 MNHEY, CDR2 SVGEGT. The germline V and J ends were trimmed by 2 bases and 2 bases, with 15 bases remaining between them. The CDR3 bases are TGTGCCAGCAGTTACCCTTTCTTGACAGTCAACTATGGCTACACCTTC. This gives the protein CASSYPFLTVNYGYTF.

The chain combines TRBV19 with TRBJ1-4; D possibly corresponds to TRBD1 (5 bases). CDR1 and CDR2 from the germline V gene are LNHDA and SQIVND (reference sequence). V was pared by 11 bases and J by 5 bases, with 12 bases between. CDR3 length: 12 residues. This CDR3 reads CAAPPGNEKLFF. The CDR3, as DNA: TGTGCCGCCCCGCCAGGGAATGAAAAACTGTTTTTT. Filled out from reference TRBV19 and TRBJ1-4, the complete variable domain reads DGGITQSPKYLFRKEGQNVTLSCEQNLNHDAMYWYRQDPGQGLRLIYYSQIVNDFQKGDIAEGYSVSREKKESFPLTVTSAQKNPTAFYLCAAPPGNEKLFFGSGTQLSVL.

This clone was found a few times. The chain is built from TRBV4-1 and TRBJ1-5; D remains ambiguous. The CDR3 has 15 residues. Germline V gene lookup returns CDR1 MGHRA and CDR2 YSYEKL. Trimming removed 0 bases from V and 2 bases from J, with 8 bases in between. CDR3 coding DNA: TGCGCCAGCAGCCAAGATACTAGGGGCAATCAGCCCCAGCATTTT. Amino acid sequence: CASSQDTRGNQPQHF.

The chain links TRBV5-4 to TRBJ1-2; 7 bases are shared with TRBD1. This CDR3 spans 15 amino acids. Germline loops: CDR1 SGHNT, CDR2 YYREEE (reference sequence). V lost 4 bases and J lost 4; bases outside the gene matches: 10. CDR3 protein: CASSTKRQGAYGYTF. DNA for the CDR3: TGTGCCAGCAGCACAAAACGACAGGGCGCCTATGGCTACACCTTC. Combining the CDR3 with reference TRBV5-4 and TRBJ1-2 gives the whole variable domain ETGVTQSPTHLIKTRGQQVTLRCSSQSGHNTVSWYQQALGQGPQFIFQYYREEENGRGNFPPRFSGLQFPNYSSELNVNALELDDSALYLCASSTKRQGAYGYTFGSGTRLTVV.

This clone was picked up a small number of times. This chain connects TRBV10-2 to TRBJ2-3, with TRBD2 matching over 13 bases. The CDR3 is 15 residues long. Germline values: CDR1 WSHSY, CDR2 SAAADI. V lost 6 bases to trimming and J lost 2 bases; unmatched junction nucleotides: 2. CDR3 amino acids: CASRLAGGSTDTQYF. The DNA for the CDR3 is TGCGCCAGCAGACTAGCGGGAGGGTCCACAGATACGCAGTATTTT.

This rearrangement joins TRBV9 to TRBJ1-6; 9 bases are shared with TRBD1. CDR1 is SGDLS, CDR2 YYNGEE, per germline. This CDR3 is built from 15 residues. Losses at the gene ends were 3 bases for V and 9 bases for J; bases not matched to a gene: 7. DNA for the CDR3: TGTGCCAGCAGCGGGGGACAGGGCCTGAGTTCACCCCTCCACTTT. It yields the protein CASSGGQGLSSPLHF.

This clone is a singleton in its sample. The CDR3: CASSPQGARGNTIYF. The CDR3 DNA sequence: TGTGCCAGCAGTCCACAGGGGGCAAGGGGAAACACCATATATTTT. The chain uses TRBV6-5 and TRBJ1-3; 9 bases map to TRBD1. After removal of 5 bases from V and 4 bases from J, the junction contained 6 bases not matched to a gene. The germline V gene encodes CDR1 MNHEY and CDR2 SVGAGI. The CDR3 loop spans 15 amino acids.

The chain employs TRBV14 and TRBJ2-5; weak D call: TRBD2 (6 bases). Trimming took off 3 bases at V and 7 bases at J, with 6 bases between the two ends. Looked up from germline, CDR1 is SGHDN and CDR2 is FVKESK. The CDR3 contains 11 residues. The CDR3 bases are TGTGCCAGCAGCCAGGGGGGGACCCAGTACTTC. Amino acid sequence: CASSQGGTQYF.

The chain uses TRBV19 and TRBJ1-1, with 10 bases that match TRBD1. This CDR3 contains 15 residues. The V and J ends lost 5 bases and 5 bases, in that order; junction bases with no gene match: 8. Germline lookup yields CDR1 LNHDA and CDR2 SQIVND (reference sequence). The CDR3 DNA reads TGTGCCAGTAGTCCTGACAGGGGGCGAGGGACTGAAGCTTTCTTT. Translation gives CASSPDRGRGTEAFF.

About this clone: The sample holds other DNA sequences that translate to the same CDR3. The chain links TRBV6-1 to TRBJ1-5; 10 bases agree with TRBD1. Germline CDR1 reads MNHNS; CDR2 reads SASEGT. Trimming removed 3 bases from V and 4 bases from J; junction bases left unmatched: 3. CDR3 length equals 15 residues. CDR3 DNA sequence: TGTGCCAGCAGTGACGGACAGGGGGGAAATCAGCCCCAGCATTTT. Translated, it gives CASSDGQGGNQPQHF.

V is TRBV4-2 and J is TRBJ2-3, with TRBD2 matching over 7 bases. V was pared by 4 bases and J by 3 bases, with 4 bases of the junction left unmatched. This CDR3 is built from 14 residues. Germline assignment: CDR1 LGHNA and CDR2 YNFKEQ. CDR3 DNA sequence: TGTGCCAGCAGCCGGCGGGAGTCGACAGATACGCAGTATTTT. Translation: CASSRRESTDTQYF.

V gene TRBV3-1 (or the pseudogene TRBV3-2) combines with J gene TRBJ2-7; perhaps TRBD1 as D (5 bases). The CDR3 covers 14 residues. Deletions cut 4 bases from V and 4 bases from J, with 14 bases between. CDR1 is LGHDT, CDR2 YNNKEL, per germline (reference sequence). The CDR3 is CASSPNDRPYEQYF. DNA for the CDR3: TGTGCCAGCAGCCCTAATGACAGACCTTACGAGCAGTACTTC.

The rearrangement links TRBV30 to TRBJ1-6; possibly TRBD1 for D (6 bases). Germline assignment: CDR1 GTSNPN and CDR2 SVGIG (reference sequence). V gave up 0 bases and J gave up 7 bases, with 13 bases separating them. The length of the CDR3 is 15 residues. CDR3 protein: CAWSVRFGQNSPLHF. The CDR3 DNA reads TGTGCCTGGAGTGTACGATTCGGACAGAATTCACCCCTCCACTTT.

The chain has TRBV11-3 and TRBJ2-3; the D gene is possibly TRBD2 (6 bases). The CDR3 spans 15 residues. V shed 5 bases and J shed 1 base, with 13 bases lying between them. CDR1 SGHNT and CDR2 YENEEA come from the germline V gene. Here the CDR3 DNA reads TGTGCCAGCAGCCTGGGACTCCCGGGCACAGATACGCAGTATTTT. Residues: CASSLGLPGTDTQYF.